This T cell receptor (beta chain) was sequenced for a study of patients and donors after allogeneic stem cell transplantation. TCRdb processed the RT-PCR reads anew with MiXCR; each CDR3 protein has one entry. Here the sample spans fewer than 500,000 distinct CDR3 sequences, approximately 16% being singletons. The CDR3 runs to 15 residues. Losses at the gene ends were 6 bases for V and 2 bases for J; bases not matched to a gene: 7. Germline V gives CDR1 MNHNS, CDR2 SASEGT. The sample was blood, either unsorted or a sorted T cell fraction (not recorded which). The gene calls are TRBV6-1 and TRBJ1-5; 7 bases agree with TRBD1. The source of this sequence is a human donor who was either an allogeneic HSCT recipient or a stem cell or donor lymphocyte infusion donor (not recorded which). It is not recorded whose cells these are; they may come from a transplant donor. CDR3: CASRPDRVGNQPQHF. CDR3 bases: TGTGCCAGCAGACCAGACAGGGTTGGCAATCAGCCCCAGCATTTT.